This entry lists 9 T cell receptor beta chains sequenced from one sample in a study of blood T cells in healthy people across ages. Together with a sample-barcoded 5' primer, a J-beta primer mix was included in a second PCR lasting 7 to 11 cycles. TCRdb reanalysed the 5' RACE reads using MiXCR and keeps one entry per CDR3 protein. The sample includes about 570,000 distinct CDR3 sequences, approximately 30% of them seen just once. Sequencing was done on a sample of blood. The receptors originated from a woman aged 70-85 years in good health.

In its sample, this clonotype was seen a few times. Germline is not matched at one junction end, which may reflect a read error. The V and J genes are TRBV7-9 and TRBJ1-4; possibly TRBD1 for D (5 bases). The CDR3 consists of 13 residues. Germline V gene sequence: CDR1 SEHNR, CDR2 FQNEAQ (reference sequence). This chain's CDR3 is CASSQGDNEKLFF. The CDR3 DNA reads TGCGCCAGCAGCCAAGGGGACAATGAAAAACTGTTTTTT.

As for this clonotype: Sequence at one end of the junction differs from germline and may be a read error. The CDR3 is CASGVGTSSYQATQCF. The DNA of the CDR3 is TGTGCTAGTGGTGTCGGGACTAGCTCGTACCAAGCGACCCAGTGCTTC. The V gene is TRBV12-5, the J gene TRBJ2-5, with 9 bases identical to TRBD2. Per germline, CDR1 LGHNT and CDR2 FRNRAP. This CDR3 has 16 residues.

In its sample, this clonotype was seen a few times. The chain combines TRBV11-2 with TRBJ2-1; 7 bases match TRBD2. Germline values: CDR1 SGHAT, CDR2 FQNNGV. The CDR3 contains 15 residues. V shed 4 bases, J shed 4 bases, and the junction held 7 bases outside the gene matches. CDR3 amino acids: CASSSILAAYNEQFF. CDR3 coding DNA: TGTGCCAGCAGCTCGATCCTAGCGGCGTACAATGAGCAGTTCTTC. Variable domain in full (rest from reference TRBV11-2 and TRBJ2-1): EAGVAQSPRYKIIEKRQSVAFWCNPISGHATLYWYQQILGQGPKLLIQFQNNGVVDDSQLPKDRFSAERLKGVDSTLKIQPAKLEDSAVYLCASSSILAAYNEQFFGPGTRLTVL.

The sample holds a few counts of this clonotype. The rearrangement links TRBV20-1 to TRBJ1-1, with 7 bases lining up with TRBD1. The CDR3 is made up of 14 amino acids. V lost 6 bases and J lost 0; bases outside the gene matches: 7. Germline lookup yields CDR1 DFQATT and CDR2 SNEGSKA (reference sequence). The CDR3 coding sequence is TGCAGTGCCACTTCCGGGACAGTGAACACTGAAGCTTTCTTT. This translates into CSATSGTVNTEAFF.

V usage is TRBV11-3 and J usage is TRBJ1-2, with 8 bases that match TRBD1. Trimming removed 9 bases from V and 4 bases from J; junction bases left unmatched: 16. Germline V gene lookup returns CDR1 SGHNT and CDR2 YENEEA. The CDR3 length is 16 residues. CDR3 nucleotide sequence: TGTGCCAGTTCGACAGGGGAATTAAGGGGGTCCTATGGCTACACCTTC. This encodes CASSTGELRGSYGYTF.

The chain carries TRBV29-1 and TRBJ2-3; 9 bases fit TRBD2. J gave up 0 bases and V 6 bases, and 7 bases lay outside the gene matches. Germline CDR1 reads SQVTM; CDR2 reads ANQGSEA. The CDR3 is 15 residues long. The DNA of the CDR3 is TGCAGCGTCCCCGGGCTAGCGGGAAGCACAGATACGCAGTATTTT. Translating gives CSVPGLAGSTDTQYF.

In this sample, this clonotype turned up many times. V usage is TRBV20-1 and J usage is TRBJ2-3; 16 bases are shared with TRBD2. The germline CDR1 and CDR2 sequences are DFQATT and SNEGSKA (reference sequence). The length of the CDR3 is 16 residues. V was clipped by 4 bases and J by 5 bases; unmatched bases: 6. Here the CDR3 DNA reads TGCAGTGCTAAGGGACTAGCGGGGGGGCAAGTAGATACGCAGTATTTT. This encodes CSAKGLAGGQVDTQYF.

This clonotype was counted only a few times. The CDR3 region has the DNA TGTGCCAGCAGCTGGCGACAGGGAGCTAATGAAAAACTGTTTTTT. It is translated as CASSWRQGANEKLFF. The V gene is TRBV7-2, the J gene TRBJ1-4; 7 nucleotides agree with TRBD1. From germline, CDR1 is SGHTA and CDR2 FQGNSA. J was trimmed by 3 bases and V by 4 bases; bases with no gene match: 5. The CDR3 is 15 amino acids.

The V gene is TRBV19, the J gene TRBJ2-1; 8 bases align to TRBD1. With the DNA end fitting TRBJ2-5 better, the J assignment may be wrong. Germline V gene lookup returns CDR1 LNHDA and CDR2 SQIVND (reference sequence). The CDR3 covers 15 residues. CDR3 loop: CASSGTGKGQETQYF. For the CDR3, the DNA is TGTGCCAGTAGCGGGACAGGAAAAGGGCAAGAGACCCAGTACTTC.